A single sample gave rise to the 11 T cell receptor beta chains below, sequenced in a study of T cells in Graves' hyperthyroidism and ophthalmopathy. Researchers amplified the TCR beta CDR3 regions from RNA transcripts. The TCR CDR3 first-round RT-PCR relied on the HTBI primer set. TCRdb re-derived calls from the multiplex PCR reads in MiXCR, one entry per CDR3 protein. The data hold roughly 350,000 distinct CDR3 sequences, with about 14% observed a single time. The sequenced sample consisted of blood. These receptors all come from a woman in her 30s with Graves' ophthalmopathy.

This clonotype was recorded at least ten times. J is TRBJ2-3 and V is TRBV20-1; the match to TRBD2 covers 11 bases. This CDR3 has 16 residues. Germline loops: CDR1 DFQATT, CDR2 SNEGSKA (reference sequence). J lost 4 bases, V lost 0 bases, and 6 bases had no gene match. CDR3 sequence: CSARDETSGDSDTQYF. DNA for the CDR3: TGCAGTGCTAGAGATGAGACTAGCGGGGACTCAGATACGCAGTATTTT.

V and J are TRBV11-2 and TRBJ2-2; the D is unclear. CDR1 and CDR2 (germline): SGHAT, FQNNGV. This CDR3 has 12 amino acids. V lost 2 bases and J 6 bases, leaving 4 bases between the germline ends. CDR3 region: CASSLLPGELFF. For the CDR3, the DNA is TGTGCCAGCAGCTTACTTCCCGGGGAGCTGTTTTTT. Supplemented by reference TRBV11-2 and TRBJ2-2, the full variable domain reads EAGVAQSPRYKIIEKRQSVAFWCNPISGHATLYWYQQILGQGPKLLIQFQNNGVVDDSQLPKDRFSAERLKGVDSTLKIQPAKLEDSAVYLCASSLLPGELFFGEGSRLTVL.

The chain carries TRBV16 and TRBJ2-5; D is uncertain. V lost 6 bases and J lost 1, with 12 bases in between. The CDR3 contains 14 residues. Germline lookup yields CDR1 KGHSY and CDR2 FQNENV. Here the CDR3 reads CASSSRPLQETQYF. As DNA, the CDR3 is TGTGCCAGCAGTTCCCGGCCCCTCCAAGAGACCCAGTACTTC. The full variable domain, in which reference TRBV16 and TRBJ2-5 provide the parts outside the CDR3, is GEEVAQTPKHLVRGEGQKAKLYCAPIKGHSYVFWYQQVLKNEFKFLISFQNENVFDETGMPKERFSAKCLPNSPCSLEIQATKLEDSAVYFCASSSRPLQETQYFGPGTRLLVL.

This clonotype was observed many times. This chain connects TRBV2 to TRBJ1-1; TRBD1 agrees at 11 bases. The length of the CDR3 is 15 residues. V shed 4 bases and J 4 bases; nucleotides not matched to a gene: 5. Germline values: CDR1 SNHLY, CDR2 FYNNEI. The CDR3 sequence is CASSVAGQGVTEAFF. The CDR3 region has the DNA TGTGCCAGCAGTGTTGCGGGACAGGGGGTCACTGAAGCTTTCTTT.

Many counts were recorded for this clonotype. The chain employs TRBV11-2 and TRBJ2-3; 8 bases are shared with TRBD2. CDR3 length: 15 amino acids. V lost 5 bases, J lost 1 base, and 5 bases stayed unmatched. The germline CDR1 and CDR2 sequences are SGHAT and FQNNGV. This CDR3 reads CASSLSRGGTDTQYF. The CDR3 DNA reads as TGTGCCAGCAGCCTCTCGCGGGGGGGCACAGATACGCAGTATTTT.

This clonotype was picked up many times. V usage is TRBV12-3 or TRBV12-4 and J usage is TRBJ2-1, with 8 bases that match TRBD1. The CDR3 consists of 15 residues. V trimming: 7 bases; J trimming: 4 bases; junction bases outside the gene matches: 9. CDR3 bases: TGTGCCAGCAATCTCGGGACAGGTCATTACAATGAGCAGTTCTTC. It codes for CASNLGTGHYNEQFF.

Ten or more counts support this clonotype. The chain links TRBV20-1 to TRBJ2-2; 13 bases are shared with TRBD2. The CDR3 sequence is 21 residues long. CDR1 and CDR2 (germline): DFQATT, SNEGSKA (reference sequence). J was trimmed by 1 base and V by 1 base; bases with no gene match: 15. The CDR3 is CSARGVGLAGSRGGNTGELFF. Written as DNA, the CDR3 is TGCAGTGCTAGAGGGGTGGGACTAGCGGGGAGTCGTGGAGGGAACACCGGGGAGCTGTTTTTT.

This clonotype was found many times. The V gene is TRBV28, the J gene TRBJ2-3; TRBD2 aligns across 8 bases. V lost 7 bases to trimming and J lost 4 bases; unmatched junction nucleotides: 7. CDR3 length: 14 amino acids. Germline lookup yields CDR1 MDHEN and CDR2 SYDVKM. The CDR3 spells CASTRGGNADTQYF. CDR3 DNA: TGTGCCAGCACCCGGGGGGGAAACGCAGATACGCAGTATTTT.

Ten or more counts support this clonotype. The V gene is TRBV28, the J gene TRBJ2-1, with 8 positions matching TRBD2. V trimming: 2 bases; J trimming: 6 bases; junction bases outside the gene matches: 6. Germline assignment: CDR1 MDHEN and CDR2 SYDVKM. There are 15 residues in the CDR3. The CDR3 loop reads CASSLGTRRGNEQFF. The DNA for the CDR3 is TGTGCCAGCAGTTTAGGGACTAGAAGGGGCAATGAGCAGTTCTTC.

The CDR3 coding sequence is TGTGCCAGCGCCCTGGGGGGGTCTAATGAAAAACTGTTTTTT. Translated, it gives CASALGGSNEKLFF. The chain uses TRBV7-2 and TRBJ1-4; TRBD1 is a possible D gene (5 bases). From germline, CDR1 is SGHTA and CDR2 FQGNSA. The CDR3 runs to 14 residues. V lost 8 bases, J lost 3 bases, and 13 bases lay in between.

This clonotype occurred many times. The chain recombines TRBV7-9 with TRBJ1-1; tentatively, D is TRBD1 (5 bases). In germline, CDR1 is SEHNR, CDR2 FQNEAQ (reference sequence). CDR3 length equals 12 residues. V dropped 8 bases and J dropped 5 bases, with 12 bases sitting between them. CDR3 in DNA: TGTGCCAGCGAAGGTGGGGGTACTGAAGCTTTCTTT. Protein product: CASEGGGTEAFF.